This TCR beta chain was identified during a study of T cell responses to AZD1222 COVID-19 vaccine. Study-wide background: Timing groups of about 4 and about 12 weeks for second doses were pooled.

Findings of the study overall: Targeting of unmutated variant regions was reportedly seen in nearly half of spike-specific TCRs. Without day 14 samples, only post-peak T cell repertoires were studied.

As to this clone: What it binds is not known.

Trimming at V came to 6 bases and at J to 8 bases, leaving 7 bases not matched to a gene. CDR3 size: 13 residues. Germline lookup yields CDR1 MGHDK and CDR2 SYGVNS. This table comes from immunoSEQ multiplex PCR, and its TCRdb copy is limited to in-frame clones, with some not included. This sample has roughly 130,000 clones, with more than 85% found just once. This sequence joins TRBV25-1 and TRBJ1-2, with 9 bases aligning to TRBD1. The sequencing here drew on peripheral blood, taken on day 0 of AZD1222 vaccination. The sequence derives from an adult in good health. The CDR3 DNA is TGTGCCAGCAGCCTCCCGGGACAGGGCGGCTACACCTTC. This codes for CASSLPGQGGYTF.